This TCR beta chain originates from a study of T-cell reconstitution after alpha-beta-depleted transplantation in children. Unique molecular identifiers were used in preparing the TCRbeta library. TCRdb fed the PCR reads into MiXCR, producing one record per CDR3 protein. Of 600,000 to 700,000 distinct CDR3 sequences detected, roughly 15% appear once; the ten largest clones hold approximately 1%. Germline CDR1 reads SGHTA; CDR2 reads FQGNSA. Losses at the gene ends were 5 bases for V and 5 bases for J; bases not matched to a gene: 7. This CDR3 comprises 14 residues. In this sample, this clonotype turned up many times.

The chain carries TRBV7-2 and TRBJ2-5; the match to TRBD2 covers 8 bases. The sequences come from PBMCs from the stem cell graft donor, collected from the stem cell graft. This clonotype was obtained from a human donor who donated a stem cell graft to a child with acute myeloid leukemia. CDR3 sequence reads: CASSPWTSSETQYF. In nucleotides, the CDR3 is TGTGCCAGCAGCCCTTGGACTAGCAGTGAGACCCAGTACTTC.